This T cell receptor (beta chain) was identified in a study of blood T cell repertoires in COVID-19. Study-level information: Specimens from acute and convalescent COVID-19 originated in the United States, Italy and Spain. PBMCs, B-cell-depleted T cells, or T cells provided the cDNA or gDNA that made up the material.

While infection was still active, Seattle patients were enrolled and then followed longitudinally. The V gene's germline CDR1 is ENHRY and CDR2 SYGVKD. The V and J ends lost 5 bases and 4 bases respectively, with 11 bases between them. The CDR3 spans 13 residues. Per the study methods: Scientists estimated how many nucleated cells there were by amplifying reference gene primers. Some clones are missing from TCRdb's copy, which holds only in-frame ones; the method was immunoSEQ multiplex PCR. D and trimming were read from the DNA, whereas the V and J calls and clone size are those reported in that table. The top ten hold 2.5% to 3.5% of the sample, which has under 400,000 clones, roughly 88% seen once. This clone occurred once.

The clonotype comes from a woman under 40 with COVID-19, enrolled during active disease. Sequencing was done on a sample of peripheral blood. The chain recombines TRBV10-3 with TRBJ2-5, with D possibly matching TRBD1 (5 bases). In nucleotides, the CDR3 is TGTGCCATCAGTCCAGGGAAAGGAGAGACCCAGTACTTC. Translated, it gives CAISPGKGETQYF.